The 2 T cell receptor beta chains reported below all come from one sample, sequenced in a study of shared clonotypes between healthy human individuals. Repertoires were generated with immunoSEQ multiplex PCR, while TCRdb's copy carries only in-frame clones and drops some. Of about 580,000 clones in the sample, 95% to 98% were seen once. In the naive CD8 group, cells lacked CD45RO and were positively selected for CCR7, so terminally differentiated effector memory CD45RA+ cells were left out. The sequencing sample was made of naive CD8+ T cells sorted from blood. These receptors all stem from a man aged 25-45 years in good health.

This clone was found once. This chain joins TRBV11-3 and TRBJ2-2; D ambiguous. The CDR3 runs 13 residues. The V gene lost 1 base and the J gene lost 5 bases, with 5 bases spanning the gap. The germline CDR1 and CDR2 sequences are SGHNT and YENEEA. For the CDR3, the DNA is TGTGCCAGCAGCTTAGCTAATACCGGGGAGCTGTTTTTT. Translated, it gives CASSLANTGELFF.

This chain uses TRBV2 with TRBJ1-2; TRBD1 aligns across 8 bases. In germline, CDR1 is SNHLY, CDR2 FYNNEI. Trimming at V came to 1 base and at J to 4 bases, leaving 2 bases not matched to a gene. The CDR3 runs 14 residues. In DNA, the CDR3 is TGTGCCAGCAGTGAAGGACAGGGGCCCTATGGCTACACCTTC. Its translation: CASSEGQGPYGYTF. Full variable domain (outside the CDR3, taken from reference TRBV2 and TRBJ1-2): EPEVTQTPSHQVTQMGQEVILRCVPISNHLYFYWYRQILGQKVEFLVSFYNNEISEKSEIFDDQFSVERPDGSNFTLKIRSTKLEDSAMYFCASSEGQGPYGYTFGSGTRLTVV.